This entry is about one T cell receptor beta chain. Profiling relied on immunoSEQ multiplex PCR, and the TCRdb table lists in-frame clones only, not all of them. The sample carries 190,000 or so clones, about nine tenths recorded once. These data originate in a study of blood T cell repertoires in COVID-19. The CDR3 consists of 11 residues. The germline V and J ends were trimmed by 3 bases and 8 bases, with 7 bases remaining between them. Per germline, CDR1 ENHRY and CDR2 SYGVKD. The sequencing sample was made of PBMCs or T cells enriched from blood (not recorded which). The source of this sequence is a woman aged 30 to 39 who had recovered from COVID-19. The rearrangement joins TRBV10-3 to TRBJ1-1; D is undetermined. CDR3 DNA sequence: TGTGCCATCAGTGATGGCAGGGAAGCTTTCTTT. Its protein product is CAISDGREAFF.